This T cell receptor beta chain was captured in a study of T cell changes during pregnancy in multiple sclerosis (dated by TCRdb to between 2019 and 2020). In terms of the full investigation: Changes in the T cell repertoire over the course of pregnancy were examined in this study in women with multiple sclerosis.

About this clone itself: Its antigen remains unidentified. No much larger clone exists at a distance of one base, and base qualities are not known.

The protocol used for the library was the immunoSEQ multiplex PCR assay. TCRdb obtained this table from immuneACCESS and retained in-frame rearrangements with V and J assigned. These tables miss some clones; where compared with another copy, unresolved V genes account for less than half of the shortfall, and the remainder is unexplained. A total of around 40,000 clones appear in this sample, 90% to 95% of them only once. The ten largest clones add up to around 0.78% of the sample. This sequence was found in a female donor with multiple sclerosis, enrolled in a pregnancy study. Source: CD4+ T cells from peripheral blood mononuclear cells, taken before pregnancy.

CDR3 loop: CASSFLWGVNNSPLHF. The DNA sequence is TGTGCCAGCAGCTTTTTATGGGGGGTGAATAATTCACCCCTCCACTTT. This chain joins TRBV5-6 to TRBJ1-6; TRBD1 is perhaps the D gene, given 5 matching bases. The trim is 2 bases for V and 5 bases for J, with a gap of 14 bases between the germline ends. CDR1 is given as SGHDT and CDR2 as YYEEEE, both from the germline V gene. Including cysteine and phenylalanine, the CDR3 has 16 amino acids. The DNA shown is the 48-base CDR3, in frame from base 1.